This TCR beta chain was documented in a study of metastatic and nonmetastatic thyroid tumors (dated by TCRdb to 2020 to 2021). Regarding the complete study: Repertoires from peripheral blood and from tumor or nodule tissue samples of malignant and benign thyroid patients were compared.

By its share of the sample, this clone is medium-sized (0.01 to 0.1%). The antigen it binds to is not known. One base away there is no much larger clone; base qualities are not given. Libraries were built with PCR. Instrument used: Illumina HiSeq 4000. High-throughput sequencing was used to profile the CDR3 region of the TCR beta-chain in every patient. The original pipeline was this. The researchers built a classifier to tell apart papillary thyroid cancer patients with distant metastasis, based on CDR3 differences among clinicopathological groups. To measure repertoire diversity the researchers used the Shannon index, while the Morisita-Horn index served to gauge how similar the tumor and blood repertoires were. TCRdb's own reprocessing of the public reads used fastp at Q25 and MiXCR and kept productive beta chains. It is TCRdb's table, rather than the study itself, that gives the V and J calls and clone size. The sample data list over 20,000 clones, and around 29% of these were observed just once. The top ten clonotypes cover 14% of the sample.

Broad study findings and their caveats: In both blood and tumor samples, malignant tumors were reported to have significantly higher TCR beta diversity than benign nodules.

None of the patients had been given any treatment before thyroid surgery. Using T-cell receptor beta sequencing, the researchers looked back retrospectively at clinical samples from patients, gathered between the early 2010s and the late 2010s. Taken from the germline V gene, the CDR1 and CDR2 loops are KGHSH and LQKENI. The CDR3 covers 13 residues, taking in both the cysteine and the phenylalanine. This entry keeps only the CDR3 DNA: 39 bases, framed from base 1. Ends trimmed: V by 3 bases, J by 6 bases; bases unmatched to a gene: 4. The rearrangement joined TRBV18 to TRBJ1-2, and 7 bases in between align with TRBD1. This clonotype was obtained from a female donor with papillary thyroid cancer or a benign thyroid nodule (not recorded which). Some clones in this sample may be carry-over from other donors' samples. Sequencing was performed on blood. For the CDR3, the sequence is CASSPQQGDGYTF. Read as DNA, the sequence is TGTGCCAGCTCACCGCAGCAGGGGGATGGCTACACCTTC.